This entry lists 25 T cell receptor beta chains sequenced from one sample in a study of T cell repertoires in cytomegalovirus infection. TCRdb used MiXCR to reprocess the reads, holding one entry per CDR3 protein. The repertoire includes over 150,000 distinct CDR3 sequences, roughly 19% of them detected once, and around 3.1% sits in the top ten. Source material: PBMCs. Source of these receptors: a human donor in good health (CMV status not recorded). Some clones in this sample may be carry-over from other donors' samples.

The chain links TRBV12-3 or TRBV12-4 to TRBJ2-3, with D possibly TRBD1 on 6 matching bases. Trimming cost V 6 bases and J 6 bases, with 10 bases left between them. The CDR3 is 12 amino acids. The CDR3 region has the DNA TGTGCCAGCAGGAATCAGGGGGATACGCAGTATTTT. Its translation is CASRNQGDTQYF.

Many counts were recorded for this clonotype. The CDR3 sequence: CASSSQPFSGFYQPQHF. The CDR3 region has the DNA TGTGCCAGCAGCTCGCAGCCGTTTTCAGGTTTCTATCAGCCCCAGCATTTT. The chain employs TRBV7-6 and TRBJ1-5; D gene unclear. Trimming removed 4 bases at V and 5 bases at J, with 21 bases between. CDR3 length: 17 amino acids. CDR1 SGHVS and CDR2 FNYEAQ come from the germline V gene.

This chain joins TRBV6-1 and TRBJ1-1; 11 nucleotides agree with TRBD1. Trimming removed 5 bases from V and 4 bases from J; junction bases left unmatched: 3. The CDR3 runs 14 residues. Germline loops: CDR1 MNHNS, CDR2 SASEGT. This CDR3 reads CASSRTGGGTEAFF. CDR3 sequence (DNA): TGTGCCAGCAGTCGGACAGGGGGCGGCACTGAAGCTTTCTTT.

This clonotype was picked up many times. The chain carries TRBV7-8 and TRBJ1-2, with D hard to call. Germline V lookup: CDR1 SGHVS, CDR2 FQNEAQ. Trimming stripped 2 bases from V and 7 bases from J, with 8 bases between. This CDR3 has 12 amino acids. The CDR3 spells CASSLRSGGYTF. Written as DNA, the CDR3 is TGTGCCAGCAGCTTACGGTCCGGTGGCTACACCTTC. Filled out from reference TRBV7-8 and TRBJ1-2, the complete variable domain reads GAGVSQSPRYKVAKRGQDVALRCDPISGHVSLFWYQQALGQGPEFLTYFQNEAQLDKSGLPSDRFFAERPEGSVSTLKIQRTQQEDSAVYLCASSLRSGGYTFGSGTRLTVV.

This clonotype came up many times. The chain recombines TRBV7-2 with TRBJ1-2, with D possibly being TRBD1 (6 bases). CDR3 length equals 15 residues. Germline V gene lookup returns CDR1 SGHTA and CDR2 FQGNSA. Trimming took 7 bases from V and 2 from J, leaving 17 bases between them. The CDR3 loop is CASTQEGGINYGYTF. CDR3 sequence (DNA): TGTGCCAGCACCCAAGAGGGGGGAATAAACTATGGCTACACCTTC.

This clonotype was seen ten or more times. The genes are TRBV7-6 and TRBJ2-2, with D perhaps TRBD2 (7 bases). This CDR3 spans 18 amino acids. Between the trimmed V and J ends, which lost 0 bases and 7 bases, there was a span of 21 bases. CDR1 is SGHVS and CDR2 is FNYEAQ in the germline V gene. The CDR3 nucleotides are TGTGCCAGCAGCTTAGCGGGGGGGCATGACGTTGGTATCGGGGAGCTGTTTTTT. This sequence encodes CASSLAGGHDVGIGELFF.

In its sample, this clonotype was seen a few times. The CDR3 here is CASSTRQVYEQYF. The CDR3, as DNA: TGTGCCAGCAGTACCCGACAGGTCTACGAGCAGTACTTC. The J gene is TRBJ2-7, the V gene TRBV2; TRBD1 might be the D (6 bases). This CDR3 spans 13 amino acids. The germline CDR1 and CDR2 sequences are SNHLY and FYNNEI. The V end was cut by 5 bases, the J end by 3 bases, with 11 bases between.

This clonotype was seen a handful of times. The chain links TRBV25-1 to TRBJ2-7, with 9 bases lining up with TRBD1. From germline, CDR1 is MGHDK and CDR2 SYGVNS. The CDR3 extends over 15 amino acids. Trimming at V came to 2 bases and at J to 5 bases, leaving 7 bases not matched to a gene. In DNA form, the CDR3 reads TGTGCCAGCAGTGAAATCTACAGGGGGCAACACGAGCAGTACTTC. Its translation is CASSEIYRGQHEQYF.

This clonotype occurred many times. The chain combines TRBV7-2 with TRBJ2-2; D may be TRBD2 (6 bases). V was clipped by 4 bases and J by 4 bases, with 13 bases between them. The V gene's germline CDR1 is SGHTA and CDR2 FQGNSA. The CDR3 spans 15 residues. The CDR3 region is CASSWYVGGTGELFF. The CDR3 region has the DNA TGTGCCAGCAGCTGGTACGTGGGAGGCACCGGGGAGCTGTTTTTT. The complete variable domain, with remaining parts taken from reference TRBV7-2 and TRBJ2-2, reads GAGVSQSPSNKVTEKGKDVELRCDPISGHTALYWYRQSLGQGLEFLIYFQGNSAPDKSGLPSDRFSAERTGGSVSTLTIQRTQQEDSAVYLCASSWYVGGTGELFFGEGSRLTVL.

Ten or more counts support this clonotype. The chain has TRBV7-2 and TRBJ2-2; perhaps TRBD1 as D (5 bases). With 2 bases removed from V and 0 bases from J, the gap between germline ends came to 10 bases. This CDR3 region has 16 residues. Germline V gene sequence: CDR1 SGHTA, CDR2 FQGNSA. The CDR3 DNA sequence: TGTGCCAGCAGCTTAAATTCAGGGTCGAACACCGGGGAGCTGTTTTTT. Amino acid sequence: CASSLNSGSNTGELFF.

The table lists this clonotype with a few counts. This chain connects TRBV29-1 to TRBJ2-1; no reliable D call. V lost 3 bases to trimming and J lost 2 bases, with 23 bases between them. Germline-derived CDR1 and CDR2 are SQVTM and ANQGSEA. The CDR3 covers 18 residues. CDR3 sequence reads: CSVEDATDEAPAYNEQFF. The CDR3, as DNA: TGCAGCGTTGAGGACGCTACAGACGAGGCCCCGGCCTACAATGAGCAGTTCTTC.

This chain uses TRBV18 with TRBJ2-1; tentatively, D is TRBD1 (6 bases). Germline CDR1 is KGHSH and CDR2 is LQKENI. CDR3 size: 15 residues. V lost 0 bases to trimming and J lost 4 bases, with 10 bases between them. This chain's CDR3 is CASSPPRQVYNEQFF. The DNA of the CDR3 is TGTGCCAGCTCACCACCAAGACAGGTTTACAATGAGCAGTTCTTC.

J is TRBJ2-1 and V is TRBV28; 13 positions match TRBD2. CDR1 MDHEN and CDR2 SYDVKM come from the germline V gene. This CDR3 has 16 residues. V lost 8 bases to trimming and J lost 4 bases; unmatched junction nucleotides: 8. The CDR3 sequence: CASDTRLAGGYNEQFF. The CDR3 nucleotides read TGTGCCAGCGACACCAGACTAGCGGGAGGATACAATGAGCAGTTCTTC.

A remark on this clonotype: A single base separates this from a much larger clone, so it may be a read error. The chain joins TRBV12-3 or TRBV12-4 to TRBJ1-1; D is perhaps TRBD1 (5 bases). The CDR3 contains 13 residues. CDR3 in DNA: TGTGGCAGCAGCCCAGGCGGGGGGGAGGAGGCTTTCTTT. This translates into CGSSPGGGEEAFF.

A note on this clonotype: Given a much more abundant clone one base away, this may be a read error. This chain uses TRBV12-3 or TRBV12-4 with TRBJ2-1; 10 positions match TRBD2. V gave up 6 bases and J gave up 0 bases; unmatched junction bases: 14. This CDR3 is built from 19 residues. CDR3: CASSTIGTSVYSSYNEQFF. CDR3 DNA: TGTGCCAGCAGCACAATCGGGACTAGCGTATACAGCTCCTACAATGAGCAGTTCTTC.

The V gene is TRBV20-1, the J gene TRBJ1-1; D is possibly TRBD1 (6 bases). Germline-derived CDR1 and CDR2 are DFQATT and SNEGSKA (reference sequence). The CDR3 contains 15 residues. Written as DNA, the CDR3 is TGCAGGCCGGGGGGGGGGCTCGGATCGGACACTGAAGCTTTCTTT. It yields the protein CRPGGGLGSDTEAFF.

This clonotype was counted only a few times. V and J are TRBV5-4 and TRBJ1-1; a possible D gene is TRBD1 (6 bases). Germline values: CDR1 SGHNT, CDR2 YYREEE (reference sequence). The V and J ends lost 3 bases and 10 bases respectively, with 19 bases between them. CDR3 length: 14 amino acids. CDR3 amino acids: CASSSPLSDSGAFF. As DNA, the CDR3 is TGTGCCAGCAGCTCCCCCCTCTCGGACAGTGGAGCTTTCTTT.

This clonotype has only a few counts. CDR3 bases: TGTGCCAGTAGTATCGCCCGGAATCAGCCCCAGCATTTT. Translation: CASSIARNQPQHF. This chain joins TRBV19 and TRBJ1-5; D unclear. The CDR3 loop spans 13 amino acids. From germline, CDR1 is LNHDA and CDR2 SQIVND (reference sequence). V was shortened by 3 bases and J by 4 bases, with 7 bases between the two germline ends.

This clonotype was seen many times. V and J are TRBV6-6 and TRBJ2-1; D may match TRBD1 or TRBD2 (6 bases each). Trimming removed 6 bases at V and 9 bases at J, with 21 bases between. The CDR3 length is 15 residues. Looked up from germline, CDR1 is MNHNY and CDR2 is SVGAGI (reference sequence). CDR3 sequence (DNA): TGTGCCAGCAGGAACCGGAGACAGGACTACGGTGAGCAGTTCTTC. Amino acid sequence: CASRNRRQDYGEQFF.

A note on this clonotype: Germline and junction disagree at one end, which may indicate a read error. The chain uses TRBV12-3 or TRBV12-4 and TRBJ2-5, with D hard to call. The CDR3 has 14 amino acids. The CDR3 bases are TGTGCCAGCAGTTTAGTTAGCCGCCAAGCGACCCAGTACTTC. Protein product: CASSLVSRQATQYF.

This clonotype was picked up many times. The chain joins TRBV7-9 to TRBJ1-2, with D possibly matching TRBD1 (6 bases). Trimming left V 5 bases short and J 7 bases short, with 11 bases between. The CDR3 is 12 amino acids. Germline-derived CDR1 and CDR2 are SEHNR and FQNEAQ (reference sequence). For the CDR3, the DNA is TGTGCCAGCAGCCCGGGGGGGCTTGGCTACACCTTC. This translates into CASSPGGLGYTF.

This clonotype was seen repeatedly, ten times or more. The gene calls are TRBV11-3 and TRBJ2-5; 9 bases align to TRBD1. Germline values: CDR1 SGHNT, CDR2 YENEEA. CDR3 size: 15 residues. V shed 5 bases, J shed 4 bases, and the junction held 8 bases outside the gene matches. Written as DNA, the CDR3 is TGTGCCAGCAGCCGAACAGGGGGCTATCTAGAGACCCAGTACTTC. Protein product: CASSRTGGYLETQYF. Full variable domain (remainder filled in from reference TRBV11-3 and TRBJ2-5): EAGVVQSPRYKIIEKKQPVAFWCNPISGHNTLYWYLQNLGQGPELLIRYENEEAVDDSQLPKDRFSAERLKGVDSTLKIQPAELGDSAVYLCASSRTGGYLETQYFGPGTRLLVL.

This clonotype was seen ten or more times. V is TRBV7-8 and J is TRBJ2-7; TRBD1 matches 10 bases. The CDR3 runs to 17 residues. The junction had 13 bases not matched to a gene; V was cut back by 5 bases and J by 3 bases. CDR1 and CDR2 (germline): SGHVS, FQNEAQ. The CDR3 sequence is CASSGGGWTGGVYEQYF. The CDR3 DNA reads TGTGCCAGCAGCGGGGGGGGATGGACAGGGGGTGTCTACGAGCAGTACTTC.

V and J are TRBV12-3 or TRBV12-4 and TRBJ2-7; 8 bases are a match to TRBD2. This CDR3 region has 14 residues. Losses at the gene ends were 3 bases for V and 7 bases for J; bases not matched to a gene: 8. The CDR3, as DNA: TGTGCCAGCAGTTTCGGGGGGGGGGCCTGGGAGCAGTACTTC. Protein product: CASSFGGGAWEQYF.

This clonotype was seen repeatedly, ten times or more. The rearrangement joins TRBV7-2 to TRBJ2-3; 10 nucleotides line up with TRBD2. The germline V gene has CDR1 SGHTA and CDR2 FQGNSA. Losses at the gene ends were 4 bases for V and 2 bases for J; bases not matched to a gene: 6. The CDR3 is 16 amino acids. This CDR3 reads CASSSSLAGVTDTQYF. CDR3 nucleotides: TGTGCCAGCAGCTCTTCCCTAGCGGGAGTCACAGATACGCAGTATTTT.